The T cell receptor (beta chain) described here comes from a study of blood T cell repertoires in COVID-19 (dated by TCRdb to between 2020 and 2021). With respect to the entire study: The collaborator samples originated in the United States, Italy and Spain and spanned the acute and convalescent phases of COVID-19. A de-identified subject ID, COVID-19 status, age in years and sex were almost always included in the sample metadata. The dataset comprised deeply sampled blood TCRbeta repertoires from subjects exposed to, actively infected with, or recovered from COVID-19. The material from the prospective study consisted of cDNA or gDNA derived from T cells, B-cell-depleted T cells, or PBMCs. Where available, HLA class I and class II types were obtained from metadata supplied by the sample provider rather than from assay-based typing. The repertoires were released in a freely available public database intended as a resource for research on the immune response to SARS-CoV-2. The samples were drawn from two sources: the first 160 participants of the ongoing ImmuneRACE study, and 1,000 to 1,500 subjects contributed by 6 global collaborators.

The immunoSEQ Assay, a bias-controlled multiplex PCR, was used to amplify TCRbeta CDR3 regions from genomic DNA. The original methods were these. Nucleated cell counts per sample were estimated from amplification of reference gene primers within the assay. Sequence reads were collapsed and filtered to measure the absolute abundance of every unique TCRbeta CDR3 rearrangement. For each sample, productive Simpson clonality was calculated by taking the square root of Simpson's diversity index across productive rearrangements. TCRdb retrieved this table from immuneACCESS and kept in-frame rearrangements only. Not all clones are present; in checked studies, unresolved V genes account for under half, and no reason is known for the remainder. The V and J calls and clone size were taken over from that table, and D and trimming were inferred from the DNA. This sample lists around 11,000 clones; roughly nine tenths were detected once. The top ten clonotypes cover around a quarter of the sample.

Study-wide conclusions, independent of this receptor: The quantity of clinical and demographic metadata differed by source and by participant and was supplied without curation.

Collaborating institutions collected whole blood in K2EDTA tubes following their own protocols. For TCRbeta analysis, collaborators shipped samples as frozen whole blood, isolated PBMCs, or DNA extracted from either of those sample types. From the germline V gene, CDR1 is SGHRS and CDR2 is YFSETQ. The CDR3 holds 14 amino acids from the cysteine to the phenylalanine. The CDR3 DNA has 42 bases and is translated from base 1. Trimming removed 0 bases from V and 4 bases from J, leaving 8 bases between the germline ends. This clone was picked up one time. Its recognized antigen is unknown. No base-level quality is on record; no much larger clone is a single base apart.

The chain uses TRBV5-1 and TRBJ2-1; the D region possibly corresponds to TRBD1 (5 bases align). Sequences were obtained from peripheral blood. This TCR was sampled from a man under 40 with active or convalescent COVID-19. The nucleotide sequence is TGCGCCAGCAGCTTGGGACAGCCGTACAATGAGCAGTTCTTC. The resulting protein is CASSLGQPYNEQFF.